The T cell receptor beta chain described here comes from a study of blood T cell repertoires in COVID-19. As for the study in general: The United States, Italy and Spain supplied acute and convalescent COVID-19 samples. PBMCs, B-cell-depleted T cells, or T cells were the source of the cDNA or gDNA that made up the material.

Source study methods: Reference gene primer amplification gave estimated nucleated cell counts. TCRdb keeps only in-frame clones here, not all; method: immunoSEQ multiplex PCR. V, J and clone size derive from that table, while D and trimming were established from the DNA sequence. Among about 520,000 clones listed, 70% to 90% were seen once. Trimming pared 3 bases from V and 1 base from J, leaving 15 bases between. Germline assignment: CDR1 MNHNY and CDR2 SVGAGI (reference sequence). The CDR3 is made up of 16 amino acids. The V gene is TRBV6-6, the J gene TRBJ2-5; D is perhaps TRBD1 (6 bases). The material sequenced was peripheral blood. The origin of this receptor is a human donor in a cohort sampled during active COVID-19. The CDR3 sequence: CASSYRRDTAQETQYF. DNA of the CDR3: TGTGCCAGCAGTTATCGCCGGGACACGGCCCAAGAGACCCAGTACTTC.